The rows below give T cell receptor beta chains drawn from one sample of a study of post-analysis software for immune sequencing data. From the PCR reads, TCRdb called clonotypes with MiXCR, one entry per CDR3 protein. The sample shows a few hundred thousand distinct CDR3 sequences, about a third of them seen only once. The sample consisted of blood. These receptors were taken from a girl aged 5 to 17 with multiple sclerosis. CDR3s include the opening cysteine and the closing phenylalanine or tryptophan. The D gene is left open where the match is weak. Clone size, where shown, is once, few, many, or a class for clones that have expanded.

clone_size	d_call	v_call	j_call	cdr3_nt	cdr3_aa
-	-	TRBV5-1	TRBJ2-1	TGCGCCAGCAGCTTGGGACGATCTACCTACAATGAGCAGTTCTTC	CASSLGRSTYNEQFF
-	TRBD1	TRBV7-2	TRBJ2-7	TGTGCCAGCAGCTTGCGGACAGGGGGTGCGTACGAGCAGTACTTC	CASSLRTGGAYEQYF
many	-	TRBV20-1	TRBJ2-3	TGCAGTGCTAGGGAATGGACGGCCCTAGGGACAGATACGCAGTATTTT	CSAREWTALGTDTQYF
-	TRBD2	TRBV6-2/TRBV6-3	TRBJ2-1	TGTGCCGGCAGTCGATCTGGACTAGCGGGGCTACGAACCAACAATGAGCAGTTCTTC	CAGSRSGLAGLRTNNEQFF
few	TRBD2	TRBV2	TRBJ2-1	TGTGCCAGCAAAGGACTAGCAGGGAATGAGCAGTTCTTC	CASKGLAGNEQFF
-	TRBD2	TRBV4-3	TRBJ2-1	TGCGCCAGCAGCCCAGGAATGGGACTAGCGGCGTACAATGAGCAGTTCTTC	CASSPGMGLAAYNEQFF
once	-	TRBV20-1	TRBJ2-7	TGCAGTGCTAGACCCCAGGGGCGCCGTCAGAGCTCCTACAATGAGCAGTACTTC	CSARPQGRRQSSYNEQYF
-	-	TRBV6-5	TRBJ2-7	TGTGCCAGCAGTTACCGGGCAGGGCCCTACGAGCAGTACTTC	CASSYRAGPYEQYF
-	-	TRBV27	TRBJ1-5	TGTGCCAGCAGTTTGGGGGTTGGGGTCAATCAGCCCCAGCATTTT	CASSLGVGVNQPQHF
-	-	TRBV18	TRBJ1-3	TGTGCCAGCTCACCCGGGCAGCCCTCTGGAAACACCATATATTTT	CASSPGQPSGNTIYF
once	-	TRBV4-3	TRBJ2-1	TGCGCCAGCAACCGGGACTCGAATTACAATGAGCAGTTCTTT	CASNRDSNYNEQFF
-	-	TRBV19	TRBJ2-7	TGTGCCAGTAGTCTACAAACAGGGTACTACGAGCAGTACTTC	CASSLQTGYYEQYF
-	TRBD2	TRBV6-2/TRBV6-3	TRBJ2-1	TGTGCCAGCAGCAGACTAGCGGGGGACAATGAGCAGTTCTTC	CASSRLAGDNEQFF
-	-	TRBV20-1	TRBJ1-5	TGCAGTGCCCAGCAAGGCCTTAGCAATCAGCCCCAGCATTTT	CSAQQGLSNQPQHF
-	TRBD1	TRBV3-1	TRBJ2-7	TGTGCCAGCAGCCAACAGGGGGTAGGCGAGCAGTACTTC	CASSQQGVGEQYF
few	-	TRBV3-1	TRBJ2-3	TGTGCCAGCAGCCAACAGGAGAGAGTATGGGGCGTCGCAGATACGCAGTATTTT	CASSQQERVWGVADTQYF
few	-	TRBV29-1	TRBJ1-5	TGCAGCGTTGTTGTCGGCAATCAGCCCCAGCATTTT	CSVVVGNQPQHF
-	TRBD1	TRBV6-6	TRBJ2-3	TGTGCCAGCAGTTACTCTGGGACAGTAACCACAGATACGCAGTATTTT	CASSYSGTVTTDTQYF
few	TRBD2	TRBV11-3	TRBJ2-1	TGTGCCAGCAGCTTAGGAGGATATAGCGGGGCTAACAATGAGCAGTTCTTC	CASSLGGYSGANNEQFF
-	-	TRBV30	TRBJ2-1	TGTGCCTGGAGTGTTCGGCAGGAGCAGTTCTTC	CAWSVRQEQFF
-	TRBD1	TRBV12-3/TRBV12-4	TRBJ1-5	TGTGCCAGCAGTCAAGGGACAGGGAGAAGGAGTCAGCCCCAGCATTTT	CASSQGTGRRSQPQHF
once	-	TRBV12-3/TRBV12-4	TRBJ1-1	TGTGCCAGCAGTTTAGGGAGGCTCACGAACGGTGAAGCTTTCTTT	CASSLGRLTNGEAFF
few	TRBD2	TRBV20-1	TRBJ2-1	TGCAGTGCCGCCAGCGGGGAGAATTACAATGAGCAGTTCTTC	CSAASGENYNEQFF
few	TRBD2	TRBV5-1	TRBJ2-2	TGCGCCAGCAGCTTGGGACTAGCGGGGACCGGGGAGCTGTTTTTT	CASSLGLAGTGELFF
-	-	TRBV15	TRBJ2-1	TGTGCCACCAGCAGGGGTAGCCCTGGGATATACAATGAGCAGTTCTTC	CATSRGSPGIYNEQFF
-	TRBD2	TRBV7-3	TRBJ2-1	TGTGCCAGCAGCTTCTCCGGGACTAGAGGGAATGAGCAGTTCTTC	CASSFSGTRGNEQFF
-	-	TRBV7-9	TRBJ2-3	TGTGCCAGCAGCTTAGAGTCTAGAGATATGCAGTATTTT	CASSLESRDMQYF
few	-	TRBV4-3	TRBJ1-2	TGCGCCAGCAGCCCCGGACCGGCTTGGGGTGATGGCTACACCTTC	CASSPGPAWGDGYTF
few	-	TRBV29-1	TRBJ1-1	TGCAGCGTTGCCCGGCCAGGGCAGCAGGGGATTTCAGACACTGAAGCTTTCTTT	CSVARPGQQGISDTEAFF
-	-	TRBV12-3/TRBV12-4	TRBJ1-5	TGTGCCAGCAGTGGTGGGAATCAGCCCCAGCATTTT	CASSGGNQPQHF
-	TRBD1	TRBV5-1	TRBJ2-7	TGCGCCAGCAGCGCCGGGACAGCCTACTCCTACGAGCAGTACTTC	CASSAGTAYSYEQYF
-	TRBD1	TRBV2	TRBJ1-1	TGTGCCAGCAGCCCGGACAGGGTCGCTTTCTTT	CASSPDRVAFF
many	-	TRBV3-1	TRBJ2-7	TGTGCCAGCAGCCAAGATGAAGGGGCCGAGCAGTACTTC	CASSQDEGAEQYF
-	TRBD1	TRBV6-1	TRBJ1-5	TGTGCCAGCAGTTTGACTGGGACAGCGGCCGGACAGCCCCAGCATTTT	CASSLTGTAAGQPQHF
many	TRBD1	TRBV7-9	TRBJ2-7	TGCGCCAGCAGCTTGGACAGGGGCCCCTACGAGCAGTACTTC	CASSLDRGPYEQYF
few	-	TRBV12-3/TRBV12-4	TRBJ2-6	TGTGCCAGCAGTCCGCCCCGGACGTTCCTCTCTGGGGCCAACGTCCTGACTTTC	CASSPPRTFLSGANVLTF
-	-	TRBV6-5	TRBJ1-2	TGTGCCAGCAGTTCCCCCCCAGTGGGGAACTATGGCTACACCTTC	CASSSPPVGNYGYTF
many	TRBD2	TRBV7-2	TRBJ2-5	TGTGCCAGCAGCTCGACTAGCGGCCAAGAGACCCAGTACTTC	CASSSTSGQETQYF
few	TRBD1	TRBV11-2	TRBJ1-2	TGTGCCAGCAGCACCTACAGGGGGCCGAACTCTTATAACTATGGCTACACCTTC	CASSTYRGPNSYNYGYTF
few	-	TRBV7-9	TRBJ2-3	TGTGCCAGCAGCTTCGGGAGAAGCAGCACAGATACGCAGTATTTT	CASSFGRSSTDTQYF